Each of the 2 T cell receptor beta chains below was sequenced from the same sample in a study of blood T cell repertoires in COVID-19. Here immunoSEQ multiplex PCR was the method, and the copy in TCRdb shows in-frame clones only, minus some. The sample comprises roughly 230,000 clones, just under 85% of which are singletons, and 5.5% to 8% rests with the top ten. Sequencing was performed on peripheral blood. These TCRs come from an older woman with active or convalescent COVID-19.

CDR3 protein: CASSLIGVSDTQYF. CDR3 bases: TGTGCCAGCAGCTTAATAGGGGTCTCAGATACGCAGTATTTT. The chain carries TRBV11-2 and TRBJ2-3; weak D call: TRBD1 (5 bases). The CDR3 runs to 14 residues. Per germline, CDR1 SGHAT and CDR2 FQNNGV. V lost 2 bases to trimming and J lost 4 bases, with 10 bases between them.

This rearrangement joins TRBV2 to TRBJ1-4, with 8 bases that match TRBD1. V shed 2 bases and J 7 bases; nucleotides not matched to a gene: 6. Germline values: CDR1 SNHLY, CDR2 FYNNEI. The length of the CDR3 is 15 residues. The CDR3 spells CASSETGGEGEKLFF. The DNA for the CDR3 is TGTGCCAGCAGTGAAACAGGGGGAGAGGGTGAAAAACTGTTTTTT.